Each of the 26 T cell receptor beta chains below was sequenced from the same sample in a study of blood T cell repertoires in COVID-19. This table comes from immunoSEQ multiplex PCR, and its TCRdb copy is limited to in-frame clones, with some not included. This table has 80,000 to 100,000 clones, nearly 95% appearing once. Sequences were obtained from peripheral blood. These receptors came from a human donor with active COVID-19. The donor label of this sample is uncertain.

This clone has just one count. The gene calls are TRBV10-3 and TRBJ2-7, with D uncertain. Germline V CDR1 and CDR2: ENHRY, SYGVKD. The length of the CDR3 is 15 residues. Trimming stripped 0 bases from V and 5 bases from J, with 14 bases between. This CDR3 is CAISESSGTQNEQYF. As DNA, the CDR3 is TGTGCCATCAGTGAGTCGTCTGGCACCCAAAACGAGCAGTACTTC.

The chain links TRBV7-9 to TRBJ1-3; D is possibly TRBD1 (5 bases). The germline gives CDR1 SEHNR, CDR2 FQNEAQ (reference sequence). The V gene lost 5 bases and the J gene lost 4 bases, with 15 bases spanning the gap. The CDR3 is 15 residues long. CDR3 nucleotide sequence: TGTGCCAGCAGCGGCCCGGGCAGGGCGGGAAACACCATATATTTT. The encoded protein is CASSGPGRAGNTIYF.

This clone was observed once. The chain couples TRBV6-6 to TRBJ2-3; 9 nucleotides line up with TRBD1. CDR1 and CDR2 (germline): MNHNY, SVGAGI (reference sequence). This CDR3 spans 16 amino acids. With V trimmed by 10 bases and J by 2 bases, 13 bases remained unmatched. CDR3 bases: TGTGCCACTACTCCCCCGGGACAGGGATTCACAGATACGCAGTATTTT. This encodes CATTPPGQGFTDTQYF.

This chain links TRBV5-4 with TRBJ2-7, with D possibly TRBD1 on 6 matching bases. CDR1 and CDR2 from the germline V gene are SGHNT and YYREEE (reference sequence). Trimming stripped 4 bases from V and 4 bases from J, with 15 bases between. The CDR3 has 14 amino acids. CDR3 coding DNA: TGTGCCAGCAGCGGGGGCCCCGGGACATACGAGCAGTACTTC. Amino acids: CASSGGPGTYEQYF.

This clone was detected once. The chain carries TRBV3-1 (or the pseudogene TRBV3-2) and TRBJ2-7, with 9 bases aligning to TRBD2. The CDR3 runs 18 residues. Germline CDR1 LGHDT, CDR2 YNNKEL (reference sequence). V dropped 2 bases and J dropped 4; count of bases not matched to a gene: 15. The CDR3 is CASSQFPSGAGGRYEQYF. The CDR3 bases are TGTGCCAGCAGCCAATTCCCGTCGGGAGCGGGAGGTCGATACGAGCAGTACTTC.

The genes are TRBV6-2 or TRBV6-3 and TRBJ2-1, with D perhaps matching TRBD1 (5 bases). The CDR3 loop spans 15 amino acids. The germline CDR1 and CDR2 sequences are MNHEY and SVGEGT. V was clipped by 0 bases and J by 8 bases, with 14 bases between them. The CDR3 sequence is CASSYSGHKAYEQFF. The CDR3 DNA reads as TGTGCCAGCAGTTACTCCGGACACAAGGCCTATGAGCAGTTCTTC.

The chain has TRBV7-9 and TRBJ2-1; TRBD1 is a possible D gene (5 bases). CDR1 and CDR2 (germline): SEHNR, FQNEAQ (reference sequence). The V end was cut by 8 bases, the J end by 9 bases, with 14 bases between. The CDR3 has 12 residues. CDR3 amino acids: CASWAERGEQFF. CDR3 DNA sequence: TGTGCCAGCTGGGCCGAAAGGGGTGAGCAGTTCTTC.

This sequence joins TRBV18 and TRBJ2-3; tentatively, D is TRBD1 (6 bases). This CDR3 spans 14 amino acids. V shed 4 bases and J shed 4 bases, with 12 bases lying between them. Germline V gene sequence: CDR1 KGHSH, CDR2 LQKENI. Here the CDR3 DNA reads TGTGCCAGCTCACAGCAAACAGGGCCAGATACGCAGTATTTT. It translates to CASSQQTGPDTQYF.

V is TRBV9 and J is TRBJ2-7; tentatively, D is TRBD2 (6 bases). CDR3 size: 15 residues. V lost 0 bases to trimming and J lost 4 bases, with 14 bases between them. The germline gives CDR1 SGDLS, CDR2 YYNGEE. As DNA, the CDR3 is TGTGCCAGCAGCGTAGCCGCGGGGCCTCTATACGAGCAGTACTTC. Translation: CASSVAAGPLYEQYF.

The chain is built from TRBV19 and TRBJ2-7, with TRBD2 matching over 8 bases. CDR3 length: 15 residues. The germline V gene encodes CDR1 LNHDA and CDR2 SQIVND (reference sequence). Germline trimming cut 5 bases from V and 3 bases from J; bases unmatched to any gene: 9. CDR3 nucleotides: TGTGCCAGTAGTGGACACACTAGCGGCGTCTACGAGCAGTACTTC. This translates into CASSGHTSGVYEQYF.

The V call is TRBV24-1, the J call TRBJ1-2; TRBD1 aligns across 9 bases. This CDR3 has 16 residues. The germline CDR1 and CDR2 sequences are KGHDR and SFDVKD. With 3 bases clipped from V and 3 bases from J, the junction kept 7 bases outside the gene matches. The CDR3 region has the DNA TGTGCCACCAGTGATCCGGGACAGGGCAAAGACTATGGCTACACCTTC. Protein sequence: CATSDPGQGKDYGYTF.

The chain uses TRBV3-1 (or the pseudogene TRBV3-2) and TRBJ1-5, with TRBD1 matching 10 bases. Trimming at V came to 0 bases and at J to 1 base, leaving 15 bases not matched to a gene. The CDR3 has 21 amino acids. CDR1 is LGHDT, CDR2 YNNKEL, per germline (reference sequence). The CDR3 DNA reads TGTGCCAGCAGCCAAGATTCTCCGGACAGGGGGTTGTTCGGGAGCAATCAGCCCCAGCATTTT. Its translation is CASSQDSPDRGLFGSNQPQHF.

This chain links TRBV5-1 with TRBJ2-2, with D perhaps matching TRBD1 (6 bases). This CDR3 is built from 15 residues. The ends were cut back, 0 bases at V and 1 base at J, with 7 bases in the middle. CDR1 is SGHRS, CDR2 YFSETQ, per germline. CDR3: CASSLAGQNTGELFF. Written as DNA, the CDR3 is TGCGCCAGCAGCTTGGCGGGACAGAACACCGGGGAGCTGTTTTTT. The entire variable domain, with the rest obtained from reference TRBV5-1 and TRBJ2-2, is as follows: KAGVTQTPRYLIKTRGQQVTLSCSPISGHRSVSWYQQTPGQGLQFLFEYFSETQRNKGNFPGRFSGRQFSNSRSEMNVSTLELGDSALYLCASSLAGQNTGELFFGEGSRLTVL.

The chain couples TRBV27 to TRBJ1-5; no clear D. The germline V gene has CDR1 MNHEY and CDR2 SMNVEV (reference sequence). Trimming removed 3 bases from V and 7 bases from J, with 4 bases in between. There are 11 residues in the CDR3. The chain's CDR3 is CASSFGQPQHF. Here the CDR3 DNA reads TGTGCCAGCAGTTTTGGCCAGCCCCAGCATTTT.

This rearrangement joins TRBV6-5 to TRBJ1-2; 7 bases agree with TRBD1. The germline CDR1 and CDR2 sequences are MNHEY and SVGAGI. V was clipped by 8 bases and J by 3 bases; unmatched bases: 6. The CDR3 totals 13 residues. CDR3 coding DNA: TGTGCCAGCGCTGACAGGGAGGACTATGGCTACACCTTC. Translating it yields CASADREDYGYTF.

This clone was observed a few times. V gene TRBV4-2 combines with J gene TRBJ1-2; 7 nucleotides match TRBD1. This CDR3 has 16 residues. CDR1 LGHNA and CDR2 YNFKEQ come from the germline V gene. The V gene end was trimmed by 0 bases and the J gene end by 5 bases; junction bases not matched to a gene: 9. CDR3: CASSQESTGQRYGYTF. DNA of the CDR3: TGTGCCAGCAGCCAAGAGTCGACAGGGCAACGGTATGGCTACACCTTC.

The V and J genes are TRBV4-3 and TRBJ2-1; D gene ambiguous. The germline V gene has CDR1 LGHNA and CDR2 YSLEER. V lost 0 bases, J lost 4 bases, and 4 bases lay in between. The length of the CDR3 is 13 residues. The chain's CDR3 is CASSQELYNEQFF. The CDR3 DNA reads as TGCGCCAGCAGCCAAGAACTGTACAATGAGCAGTTCTTC.

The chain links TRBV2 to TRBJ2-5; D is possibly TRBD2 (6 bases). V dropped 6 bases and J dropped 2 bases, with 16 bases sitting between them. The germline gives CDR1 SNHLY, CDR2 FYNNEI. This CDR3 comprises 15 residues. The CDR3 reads CASSMGLLGQETQYF. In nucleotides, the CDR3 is TGTGCCAGCAGCATGGGACTCCTAGGGCAAGAGACCCAGTACTTC.

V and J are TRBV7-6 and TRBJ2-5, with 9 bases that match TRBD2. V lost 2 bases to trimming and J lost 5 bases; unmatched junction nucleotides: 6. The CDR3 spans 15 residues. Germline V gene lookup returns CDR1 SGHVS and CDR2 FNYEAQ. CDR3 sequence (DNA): TGTGCCAGCAGCTTAATGAGCGGGGGGCCGGAGACCCAGTACTTC. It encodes CASSLMSGGPETQYF. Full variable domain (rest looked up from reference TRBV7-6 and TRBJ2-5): GAGVSQSPRYKVTKRGQDVALRCDPISGHVSLYWYRQALGQGPEFLTYFNYEAQQDKSGLPNDRFSAERPEGSISTLTIQRTEQRDSAMYRCASSLMSGGPETQYFGPGTRLLVL.

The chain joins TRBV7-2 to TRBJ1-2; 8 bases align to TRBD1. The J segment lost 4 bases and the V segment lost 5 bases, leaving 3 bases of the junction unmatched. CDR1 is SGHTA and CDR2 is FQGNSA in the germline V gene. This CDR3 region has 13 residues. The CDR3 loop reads CASSPDRGYGYTF. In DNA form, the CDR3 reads TGTGCCAGCAGCCCTGACAGGGGCTATGGCTACACCTTC.

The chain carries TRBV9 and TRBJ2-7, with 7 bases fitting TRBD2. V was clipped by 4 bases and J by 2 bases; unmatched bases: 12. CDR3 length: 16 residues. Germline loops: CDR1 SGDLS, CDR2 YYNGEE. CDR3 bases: TGTGCCAGCAGCCTGGGGGGGGGACGGCATCCCTACGAGCAGTACTTC. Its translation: CASSLGGGRHPYEQYF.

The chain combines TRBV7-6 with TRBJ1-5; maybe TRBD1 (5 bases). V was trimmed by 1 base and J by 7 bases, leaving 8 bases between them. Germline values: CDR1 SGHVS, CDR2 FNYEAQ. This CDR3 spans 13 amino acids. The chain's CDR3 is CASSLGGGQPQHF. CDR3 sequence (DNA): TGTGCCAGCAGCTTAGGGGGCGGACAGCCCCAGCATTTT.

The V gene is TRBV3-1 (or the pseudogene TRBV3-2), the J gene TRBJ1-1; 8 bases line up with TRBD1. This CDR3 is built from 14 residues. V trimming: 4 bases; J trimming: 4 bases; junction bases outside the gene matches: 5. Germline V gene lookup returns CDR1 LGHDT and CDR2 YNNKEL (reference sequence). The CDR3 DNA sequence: TGTGCCAGCAGCCCTTACCAGGGGGCCACTGAAGCTTTCTTT. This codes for CASSPYQGATEAFF.

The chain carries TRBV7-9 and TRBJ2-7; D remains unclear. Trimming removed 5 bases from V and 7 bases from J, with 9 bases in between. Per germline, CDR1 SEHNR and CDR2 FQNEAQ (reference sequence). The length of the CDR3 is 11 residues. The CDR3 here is CASSEDSEQYF. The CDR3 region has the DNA TGTGCCAGCAGCGAAGACTCGGAGCAGTACTTC. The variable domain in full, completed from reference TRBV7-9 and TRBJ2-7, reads DTGVSQNPRHKITKRGQNVTFRCDPISEHNRLYWYRQTLGQGPEFLTYFQNEAQLEKSRLLSDRFSAERPKGSFSTLEIQRTEQGDSAMYLCASSEDSEQYFGPGTRLTVT.

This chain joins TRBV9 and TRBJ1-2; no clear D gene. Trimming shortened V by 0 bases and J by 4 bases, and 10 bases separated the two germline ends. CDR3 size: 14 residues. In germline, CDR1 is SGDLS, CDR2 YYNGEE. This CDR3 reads CASSVEAGFYGYTF. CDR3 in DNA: TGTGCCAGCAGCGTAGAGGCAGGTTTCTATGGCTACACCTTC.

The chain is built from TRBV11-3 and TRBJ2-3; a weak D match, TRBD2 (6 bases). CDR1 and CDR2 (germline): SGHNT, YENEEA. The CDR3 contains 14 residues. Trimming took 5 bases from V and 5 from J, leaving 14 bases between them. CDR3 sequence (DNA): TGTGCCAGCAGCGAGCCTTTGGGGGGAGATACGCAGTATTTT. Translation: CASSEPLGGDTQYF.